The 11 T cell receptor beta chains below come from one sample, sequenced in a study of T cell responses to AZD1222 COVID-19 vaccine. The repertoire was sequenced with immunoSEQ multiplex PCR; TCRdb's copy has only in-frame clones and lacks some. The sample shows 100,000 to 150,000 clones, about 88% of them seen only once. The source material was peripheral blood, sampled on day 0 of AZD1222 vaccination. These receptor sequences come from an adult in good health.

This clone was picked up one time. The rearrangement joins TRBV5-3 to TRBJ2-1; TRBD2 might be the D (5 bases). TRBV5-3 is treated as an ORF (open reading frame) with a function not yet certain. The CDR3 is 17 residues long. With 3 bases removed from V and 4 bases from J, the gap between germline ends came to 20 bases. This CDR3 reads CARSSKNTRIGYNEQFF. For the CDR3, the DNA is TGTGCCAGAAGCTCGAAAAATACTAGAATCGGGTACAATGAGCAGTTCTTC.

The chain has TRBV11-2 and TRBJ2-1, with 10 bases that match TRBD2. The CDR3 loop spans 18 amino acids. Germline CDR1 and CDR2: SGHAT and FQNNGV. With 5 bases clipped from V and 0 bases from J, the junction kept 10 bases outside the gene matches. The chain's CDR3 is CASSITRTSGLSYNEQFF. CDR3 sequence (DNA): TGTGCCAGCAGCATTACTCGGACTAGCGGCCTCTCCTACAATGAGCAGTTCTTC.

The genes are TRBV19 and TRBJ1-2; tentatively, D is TRBD1 (5 bases). The CDR3 runs 14 residues. Trimming removed 5 bases from V and 6 bases from J, with 16 bases in between. Germline loops: CDR1 LNHDA, CDR2 SQIVND (reference sequence). CDR3 coding DNA: TGTGCCAGTAGTGGGGGTAGGGATACGGATGGCTACACCTTC. Its protein is CASSGGRDTDGYTF.

The chain joins TRBV19 to TRBJ2-1; D remains unclear. The V and J ends lost 6 bases and 8 bases respectively, with 14 bases between them. This CDR3 has 13 amino acids. Germline loops: CDR1 LNHDA, CDR2 SQIVND (reference sequence). The CDR3 protein is CASSQGLGDEQFF. The CDR3 nucleotides read TGTGCCAGTAGCCAAGGGTTGGGCGATGAGCAGTTCTTC.

The DNA of the CDR3 is TGTGCCCGTCAGGGGTTTACAGATACGCAGTATTTT. Translated, it gives CARQGFTDTQYF. V usage is TRBV30 and J usage is TRBJ2-3; D possibly corresponds to TRBD1 (6 bases). This CDR3 has 12 residues. Germline V lookup: CDR1 GTSNPN, CDR2 SVGIG (reference sequence). V shed 8 bases and J shed 3 bases, with 12 bases lying between them.

The CDR3 spells CASSEFTSGGMDEQFF. The CDR3 nucleotides read TGTGCCAGCAGTGAATTCACTAGCGGGGGAATGGATGAGCAGTTCTTC. The chain couples TRBV6-1 to TRBJ2-1; 11 nucleotides match TRBD2. The CDR3 sequence is 16 residues long. V dropped 2 bases and J dropped 8; count of bases not matched to a gene: 8. Germline assignment: CDR1 MNHNS and CDR2 SASEGT.

The V call is TRBV11-2, the J call TRBJ1-3, with D hard to call. The V gene's germline CDR1 is SGHAT and CDR2 FQNNGV. Trimming removed 1 base from V and 2 bases from J, with 9 bases in between. The length of the CDR3 is 15 residues. The CDR3 DNA reads as TGTGCCAGCAGCTTAGTGGCCCGCGCTGGAAACACCATATATTTT. This encodes CASSLVARAGNTIYF.

The rearrangement joins TRBV12-5 to TRBJ2-5; D perhaps matches TRBD1 (5 bases). The V gene's germline CDR1 is LGHNT and CDR2 FRNRAP. This CDR3 has 14 residues. Deletions cut 3 bases from V and 4 bases from J, with 12 bases between. The CDR3 region is CASGFGQGGETQYF. CDR3 nucleotide sequence: TGTGCTAGTGGTTTTGGTCAGGGCGGAGAGACCCAGTACTTC.

The CDR3 DNA reads TGTGCCAGCAGCCCCAGGGACGGAGGGCGGGATGAGCAGTTCTTC. Translating it yields CASSPRDGGRDEQFF. The rearrangement uses TRBV28 and TRBJ2-1; possibly TRBD2 for D (6 bases). CDR3 length: 15 residues. The germline CDR1 and CDR2 sequences are MDHEN and SYDVKM. The V end lost 6 bases, the J end lost 8 bases, and 20 bases lay between the germline ends.

The rearrangement links TRBV6-5 to TRBJ1-1; TRBD1 might be the D (6 bases). Trimming cost V 7 bases and J 6 bases, with 12 bases left between them. The CDR3 consists of 12 residues. Germline V gives CDR1 MNHEY, CDR2 SVGAGI. The CDR3 is CASTPDSPEAFF. CDR3 bases: TGTGCCAGCACCCCGGACAGTCCTGAAGCTTTCTTT.

In its sample, this clone was seen a few times. The chain recombines TRBV28 with TRBJ1-5, with D perhaps TRBD1 (6 bases). The CDR3 runs 15 residues. In germline, CDR1 is MDHEN, CDR2 SYDVKM. V lost 3 bases and J lost 3, with 12 bases in between. The CDR3 nucleotides read TGTGCCAGCAGTTTGGGGCGACAGGTCAATCAGCCCCAGCATTTT. It is translated as CASSLGRQVNQPQHF.